Shown below are 26 T cell receptor beta chains from a single sample sequenced in a study of T cell changes during pregnancy in multiple sclerosis. The table came from immunoSEQ multiplex PCR; TCRdb's copy has only in-frame clones and leaves some out. This table holds about 79,000 clones, about 90% found once. Specimen: CD4+ T cells from peripheral blood mononuclear cells, collected in the second trimester of pregnancy. Every receptor here comes from a female donor with multiple sclerosis, enrolled in a pregnancy study.

V is TRBV28 and J is TRBJ2-3; 10 bases are a match to TRBD2. The CDR3 length is 17 residues. The germline gives CDR1 MDHEN, CDR2 SYDVKM. V lost 5 bases to trimming and J lost 2 bases; unmatched junction nucleotides: 10. The CDR3 sequence is CASSPPSSGSYTDTQYF. DNA for the CDR3: TGTGCCAGCAGTCCCCCATCTAGCGGGAGTTACACAGATACGCAGTATTTT.

V gene TRBV28 combines with J gene TRBJ1-2; the match to TRBD1 covers 9 bases. From germline, CDR1 is MDHEN and CDR2 SYDVKM. J gave up 3 bases and V 6 bases, and 8 bases lay outside the gene matches. This CDR3 comprises 15 residues. The CDR3 nucleotides read TGTGCCAGCAGCGACCCGGGACAGGGATACTATGGCTACACCTTC. Protein: CASSDPGQGYYGYTF.

The chain carries TRBV5-6 and TRBJ1-1; possible D gene TRBD1, 5 bases. Germline V gives CDR1 SGHDT, CDR2 YYEEEE. The CDR3 has 15 residues. V lost 4 bases and J lost 0, with 13 bases in between. The CDR3 reads CASSPQTDLNTEAFF. CDR3 in DNA: TGTGCCAGCAGCCCCCAGACAGATTTGAACACTGAAGCTTTCTTT. The variable domain in full, with the rest retrieved from reference TRBV5-6 and TRBJ1-1, is DAGVTQSPTHLIKTRGQQVTLRCSPKSGHDTVSWYQQALGQGPQFIFQYYEEEERQRGNFPDRFSGHQFPNYSSELNVNALLLGDSALYLCASSPQTDLNTEAFFGQGTRLTVV.

For this clone: Relative to the germline gene, one junction end is altered; a read error may explain this. This chain links TRBV29-1 with TRBJ1-1; 7 nucleotides align to TRBD1. Per germline, CDR1 SQVTM and CDR2 ANQGSEA. The CDR3 runs 11 residues. The CDR3 coding sequence is TGCAGCTCCCAGGGGGGCACTGAGGCTTTCTTT. Amino acid sequence: CSSQGGTEAFF.

The rearrangement uses TRBV29-1 and TRBJ2-1; 7 bases map to TRBD1. V shed 7 bases, J shed 6 bases, and the junction held 12 bases outside the gene matches. Germline CDR1 SQVTM, CDR2 ANQGSEA. The CDR3 spans 14 residues. In DNA, the CDR3 is TGCAGCGGTTTAGGGGGCGAAGTCATCAATGAGCAGTTCTTC. This translates into CSGLGGEVINEQFF.

The chain carries TRBV5-5 and TRBJ1-1; possibly TRBD1 for D (6 bases). Trimming removed 3 bases from V and 6 bases from J, with 15 bases in between. The germline gives CDR1 SGHKS, CDR2 YYEKEE (reference sequence). The CDR3 covers 14 residues. In nucleotides, the CDR3 is TGTGCCAGCAGCTACCCGGGGGGCCCCGCTGAAGCTTTCTTT. Amino acids: CASSYPGGPAEAFF. The full variable domain, in which reference TRBV5-5 and TRBJ1-1 provide the parts outside the CDR3, is DAGVTQSPTHLIKTRGQQVTLRCSPISGHKSVSWYQQVLGQGPQFIFQYYEKEERGRGNFPDRFSARQFPNYSSELNVNALLLGDSALYLCASSYPGGPAEAFFGQGTRLTVV.

The rearrangement uses TRBV4-1 and TRBJ1-1, with D perhaps matching TRBD1 (5 bases). Trimming pared 0 bases from V and 1 base from J, leaving 12 bases between. The CDR3 runs 16 residues. CDR1 is MGHRA, CDR2 YSYEKL, per germline. The CDR3 here is CASSQERQRGNTEAFF. DNA of the CDR3: TGCGCCAGCAGCCAAGAGAGGCAAAGGGGGAACACTGAAGCTTTCTTT.

J is TRBJ1-1 and V is TRBV11-3; the D is unclear. There are 13 residues in the CDR3. CDR1 and CDR2 from the germline V gene are SGHNT and YENEEA. The V and J ends lost 5 bases and 0 bases respectively, with 7 bases between them. The chain's CDR3 is CASSAVLNTEAFF. DNA for the CDR3: TGTGCCAGCAGCGCAGTACTGAACACTGAAGCTTTCTTT.

The V gene is TRBV4-3, the J gene TRBJ2-3; a possible D gene is TRBD1 (6 bases). Germline V gene lookup returns CDR1 LGHNA and CDR2 YSLEER. V was cut by 3 bases and J by 5 bases, with 15 bases left in between. This CDR3 comprises 15 residues. CDR3 in DNA: TGCGCCAGCAGCCAGGGGGCCGGGACACGAGATACGCAGTATTTT. It encodes CASSQGAGTRDTQYF.

The V and J genes are TRBV4-3 and TRBJ1-1, with TRBD1 matching over 7 bases. The length of the CDR3 is 13 residues. The germline gives CDR1 LGHNA, CDR2 YSLEER. Unmatched junction bases numbered 1, after V lost 2 bases and J lost 4 bases. CDR3 bases: TGCGCCAGCAGCCAAACAGGGGTCACTGAAGCTTTCTTT. This translates into CASSQTGVTEAFF.

The rearrangement uses TRBV10-3 and TRBJ1-2; D possibly corresponds to TRBD1 (5 bases). Looked up from germline, CDR1 is ENHRY and CDR2 is SYGVKD. CDR3 size: 14 residues. V lost 3 bases and J 2 bases, leaving 10 bases between the germline ends. CDR3 coding DNA: TGTGCCATCAGTGATTCGGGGGGAAACTATGGCTACACCTTC. Translated, it gives CAISDSGGNYGYTF.

Only one count was recorded for this clone. The chain uses TRBV5-1 and TRBJ2-1; TRBD1 matches at 11 bases. Germline loops: CDR1 SGHRS, CDR2 YFSETQ. The length of the CDR3 is 15 residues. With V trimmed by 4 bases and J by 6 bases, 6 bases remained unmatched. The CDR3: CASSPGQGGSNEQFF. In DNA, the CDR3 is TGCGCCAGCAGCCCGGGACAGGGGGGTTCCAATGAGCAGTTCTTC.

This chain's CDR3 is CASSLEGQGARGQYF. As DNA, the CDR3 is TGCGCCAGCAGCTTGGAGGGACAGGGGGCGCGCGGGCAGTACTTC. The V gene is TRBV5-1, the J gene TRBJ2-7; 12 positions agree with TRBD1. CDR3 length: 15 residues. Germline V gene sequence: CDR1 SGHRS, CDR2 YFSETQ. Trimming cost V 0 bases and J 9 bases; bases outside gene matches: 7.

V gene TRBV28 combines with J gene TRBJ2-3; maybe TRBD2 (6 bases). Looked up from germline, CDR1 is MDHEN and CDR2 is SYDVKM. V was shortened by 8 bases and J by 3 bases, with 18 bases between the two germline ends. This CDR3 is 15 amino acids long. The CDR3, as DNA: TGTGCCAGCGTAACCGGCAGCGGGCCGACAGATACGCAGTATTTT. This codes for CASVTGSGPTDTQYF.

The V call is TRBV5-6, the J call TRBJ2-2; 10 nucleotides line up with TRBD2. CDR1 and CDR2 (germline): SGHDT, YYEEEE. There are 15 residues in the CDR3. Germline trimming cut 5 bases from V and 0 bases from J; bases unmatched to any gene: 1. CDR3 sequence: CASSLAGANTGELFF. The CDR3, as DNA: TGTGCCAGCAGTCTAGCGGGGGCGAACACCGGGGAGCTGTTTTTT.

This clone was detected once. The rearrangement joins TRBV5-6 to TRBJ1-3, with D possibly matching TRBD1 (6 bases). The CDR3 consists of 19 residues. Germline V gene sequence: CDR1 SGHDT, CDR2 YYEEEE. V lost 4 bases, J lost 0 bases, and 23 bases lay in between. The CDR3 coding sequence is TGTGCCAGCAGCCCAATTGACAGGAGCCCTCCTAGCTCTGGAAACACCATATATTTT. Its translation: CASSPIDRSPPSSGNTIYF.

This clone appeared a single time. J is TRBJ2-5 and V is TRBV4-1; a weak D match, TRBD1 (5 bases). Germline V gene lookup returns CDR1 MGHRA and CDR2 YSYEKL. The germline V and J ends were trimmed by 2 bases and 5 bases, with 12 bases remaining between them. The CDR3 is made up of 14 amino acids. CDR3 region: CASSQWQGFETQYF. Here the CDR3 DNA reads TGCGCCAGCAGCCAATGGCAGGGTTTTGAGACCCAGTACTTC.

The chain couples TRBV19 to TRBJ1-5; maybe TRBD1 (5 bases). The length of the CDR3 is 15 residues. Per the germline V gene, CDR1 is LNHDA and CDR2 is SQIVND (reference sequence). V was clipped by 7 bases and J by 4 bases, with 17 bases between them. This CDR3 is CASNTLTGLNQPQHF. CDR3 coding DNA: TGTGCCAGTAACACGTTGACGGGACTGAATCAGCCCCAGCATTTT.

The chain joins TRBV5-1 to TRBJ2-3, with D hard to call. The CDR3 consists of 13 residues. V shed 4 bases and J shed 6 bases, with 12 bases lying between them. Germline V lookup: CDR1 SGHRS, CDR2 YFSETQ. This CDR3 is CASSALLEDTQYF. CDR3 in DNA: TGCGCCAGCAGCGCATTGCTAGAGGATACGCAGTATTTT.

The chain couples TRBV5-1 to TRBJ1-4; a possible D gene is TRBD1 (5 bases). With 5 bases removed from V and 3 bases from J, the gap between germline ends came to 23 bases. Per the germline V gene, CDR1 is SGHRS and CDR2 is YFSETQ. This CDR3 has 18 amino acids. The CDR3 spells CASSQNSRGDFPNEKLFF. DNA of the CDR3: TGCGCCAGCAGTCAAAACTCACGGGGGGACTTCCCTAATGAAAAACTGTTTTTT.

The chain uses TRBV5-1 and TRBJ2-1; possible D gene TRBD1, 5 bases. CDR1 SGHRS and CDR2 YFSETQ come from the germline V gene. CDR3 length: 14 amino acids. V was cut by 0 bases and J by 4 bases, with 8 bases left in between. The CDR3 here is CASSLETVYNEQFF. The CDR3 region has the DNA TGCGCCAGCAGCTTGGAGACAGTATACAATGAGCAGTTCTTC.

This chain connects TRBV5-1 to TRBJ2-2, with 11 nucleotides matching TRBD2. Germline loops: CDR1 SGHRS, CDR2 YFSETQ. J was trimmed by 7 bases and V by 3 bases; bases with no gene match: 14. This CDR3 comprises 18 residues. CDR3 in DNA: TGCGCCAGCAGCTCGGGCCGCACAACTAGCGGGAGATACGGGGAGCTGTTTTTT. Its protein is CASSSGRTTSGRYGELFF.

CDR3 region: CASSFGAGNTEAFF. In DNA form, the CDR3 reads TGTGCCAGCAGCTTCGGCGCGGGGAACACTGAAGCTTTCTTT. This chain connects TRBV7-3 to TRBJ1-1; D unclear. The CDR3 runs to 14 residues. V shed 3 bases and J shed 1 base, with 9 bases lying between them. Germline CDR1 SGHTA, CDR2 FQGTGA.

V and J are TRBV7-2 and TRBJ2-1, with D possibly being TRBD2 (5 bases). The CDR3 loop spans 15 amino acids. With 0 bases removed from V and 5 bases from J, the gap between germline ends came to 11 bases. The germline V gene encodes CDR1 SGHTA and CDR2 FQGNSA. CDR3: CASSLAPGWNNEQFF. CDR3 DNA: TGTGCCAGCAGCTTAGCGCCGGGGTGGAACAATGAGCAGTTCTTC.

V is TRBV27 and J is TRBJ1-1; possible D gene TRBD1, 5 bases. V dropped 4 bases and J dropped 3 bases, with 12 bases sitting between them. The CDR3 extends over 14 amino acids. Germline V gene data show CDR1 as MNHEY and CDR2 as SMNVEV (reference sequence). DNA for the CDR3: TGTGCCAGCAGTTCCCGGTGGGGCGACACTGAAGCTTTCTTT. The encoded protein is CASSSRWGDTEAFF.

V gene TRBV18 combines with J gene TRBJ2-1; TRBD1 might be the D (6 bases). The CDR3 sequence is 13 residues long. Germline lookup yields CDR1 KGHSH and CDR2 LQKENI. The V end lost 6 bases, the J end lost 7 bases, and 13 bases lay between the germline ends. The CDR3: CASSGLRGNEQFF. CDR3 bases: TGTGCCAGCTCCGGACTCAGGGGAAATGAGCAGTTCTTC.